This T cell receptor (delta chain) was observed in a study of gamma-delta chains in newborns, infants, children. Study information: Microbial exposure reportedly drives polyclonal innate γδ T cell expansion after birth.

TCRdb re-called clones from the reads via CATT. The sample yields about 10,000 delta-chain clones, around 9% seen once. The CDR3 runs to 16 residues. The V gene's germline CDR1 is GEAIGNYY and CDR2 EKD. V dropped 1 base and J dropped 3; count of bases not matched to a gene: 10. The chain carries TRDV2 and TRDJ1, with 7 positions matching TRDD3. The sequence was obtained from a child who was a newborn, infant or young child, either healthy, febrile or measles-vaccinated (not recorded which). Sample: blood. CDR3 sequence (DNA): TGTGCCTGTGACACGGTGGGGGACACCCAGCCCGATAAACTCATCTTT. Protein sequence: CACDTVGDTQPDKLIF.